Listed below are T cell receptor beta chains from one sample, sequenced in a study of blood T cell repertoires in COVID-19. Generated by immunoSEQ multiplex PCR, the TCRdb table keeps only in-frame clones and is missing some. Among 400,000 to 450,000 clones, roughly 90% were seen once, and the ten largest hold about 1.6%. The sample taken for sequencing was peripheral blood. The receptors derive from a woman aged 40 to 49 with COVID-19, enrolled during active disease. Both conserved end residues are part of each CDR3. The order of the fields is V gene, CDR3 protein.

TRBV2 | CGGGGSETQYF
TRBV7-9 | CASSPPGEARDEQFF
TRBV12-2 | CASRLAKNTGTGFYGYTF
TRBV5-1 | CASSFQGGGNTIYF
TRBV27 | CASSLPPQATNTEAFF
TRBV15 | CATSIYRGETQYF
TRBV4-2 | CASSRSDEQFF
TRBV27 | CASSLVSSGLGYNEQFF
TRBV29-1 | CSVEGADTQYF
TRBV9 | CASARWDNDEKLFF
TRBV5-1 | CASSLTGLRQGIGNTIYF